This T cell receptor beta chain originates from a study of beta chain features in type 1 diabetes. Study-level background: Some 99 million sorted cells were examined across all samples.

Using CD45RO/CCR7/CD25/CD127/CD95/CD27, CD4+ naive, central memory, regulatory and stem cell-like memory cells were sorted. Sorted cells reached over 95% purity in every population. Isolated RNA was reverse transcribed in full, so expressed TCRB transcripts were sequenced. An average of around 3.4 million reads was obtained for naive, central memory and regulatory T cell samples. Only in-frame clones appear in the TCRdb table, and some are missing; sequencing was by immunoSEQ multiplex PCR. The sample consists of 130,000 or so clones, 15% to 20% of them appearing once. Trimming took 1 base from V and 2 from J; bases not matched to a gene: 2. The CDR3 has 15 residues. CDR1 and CDR2 from the germline V gene are MGHRA and YSYEKL. Study-level points and caveats: In every one of the four CD4+ subsets, TCRB CDR3s were moderately but significantly shorter in Type 1 diabetes patients.

About this clone itself: Its antigen remains unidentified.

The sequencing sample was made of central memory CD4+ T cells from blood. The rearrangement uses TRBV4-1 and TRBJ2-3, with TRBD2 matching 8 bases. The sequence came from a man between 18 and 35 years old with type 1 diabetes. The CDR3 loop reads CASSQVAGITDTQYF. CDR3 bases: TGCGCCAGCAGCCAAGTAGCGGGAATCACAGATACGCAGTATTTT.